The sequence of this TCR beta chain was determined in a study of cytomegalovirus exposure and HLA in healthy donors. The PCR ran on 60 Vbeta and 13 Jbeta primers. Profiling relied on immunoSEQ multiplex PCR, and the TCRdb table lists in-frame clones only, not all of them. The data show approximately 200,000 clones, more than 70% seen once. V gave up 6 bases and J gave up 3 bases; unmatched junction bases: 5. Looked up from germline, CDR1 is ENHRY and CDR2 is SYGVKD. The CDR3 spans 14 residues. This chain links TRBV10-3 with TRBJ1-5, with 7 bases matching TRBD1. This sequence originates from a boy aged 5-17 years in good health and CMV-seronegative. Source material: PBMCs. CDR3 loop: CAISDRDHNQPQHF. The CDR3 coding sequence is TGTGCCATCAGCGACAGGGACCACAATCAGCCCCAGCATTTT.